Presented here are 11 T cell receptor beta chains from one specimen sequenced in a study of vaccination effects on CD4 cells after COVID-19. Viral peptide pools were used in the ViraFEST assay to expand antigen-specific CD4+ T cells, and sequencing came afterward. The culture ran for approximately 11 days before CD4+ T cells were isolated. Each participant was given two doses of one vaccine (BNT162b2 or mRNA-1273). These receptors' antigens are unknown. Some clones are missing from TCRdb's copy, which holds only in-frame ones; the method was immunoSEQ multiplex PCR. The sample records 70,000 to 85,000 clones, about 81% being singletons. Sample: CD4+ T cells from PBMCs cultured with HCoV-229E spike peptides, taken after COVID-19 vaccination. Source of these receptors: a human donor who received a COVID-19 vaccine.

The V and J genes are TRBV5-1 and TRBJ2-1; the D gene could be TRBD1 or TRBD2 (5 bases each). The V gene's germline CDR1 is SGHRS and CDR2 YFSETQ. This CDR3 has 14 amino acids. V gave up 0 bases and J gave up 8 bases, with 12 bases separating them. DNA for the CDR3: TGCGCCAGCAGCTTGGTCTCTGGGGACGATGAGCAGTTCTTC. Protein product: CASSLVSGDDEQFF. The entire variable domain, with the rest obtained from reference TRBV5-1 and TRBJ2-1, is as follows: KAGVTQTPRYLIKTRGQQVTLSCSPISGHRSVSWYQQTPGQGLQFLFEYFSETQRNKGNFPGRFSGRQFSNSRSEMNVSTLELGDSALYLCASSLVSGDDEQFFGPGTRLTVL.

This chain uses TRBV12-3 or TRBV12-4 with TRBJ1-1, with D unresolved. The V end was cut by 2 bases, the J end by 1 base, with 5 bases between. The CDR3 has 13 amino acids. The CDR3 protein is CASSLMRNTEAFF. CDR3 nucleotide sequence: TGTGCCAGCAGTTTAATGAGGAACACTGAAGCTTTCTTT.

The gene calls are TRBV6-5 and TRBJ1-1; 8 nucleotides agree with TRBD1. The CDR3 consists of 13 residues. Looked up from germline, CDR1 is MNHEY and CDR2 is SVGAGI. The junction had 4 bases not matched to a gene; V was cut back by 6 bases and J by 4 bases. CDR3 sequence: CASRVQGGTEAFF. The CDR3 DNA sequence: TGTGCCAGCAGAGTACAGGGGGGCACTGAAGCTTTCTTT.

In its sample, this clone was seen once. The genes are TRBV5-1 and TRBJ1-4, with unresolved D. Germline V gene data show CDR1 as SGHRS and CDR2 as YFSETQ. There are 13 residues in the CDR3. V lost 4 bases to trimming and J lost 8 bases, with 12 bases between them. The CDR3 here is CASSTRAGEKLFF. CDR3 DNA sequence: TGCGCCAGCAGCACCCGAGCGGGGGAAAAACTGTTTTTT.

V usage is TRBV5-1 and J usage is TRBJ2-5; a possible D gene is TRBD2 (5 bases). This CDR3 contains 14 residues. The V gene lost 3 bases and the J gene lost 1 base, with 10 bases spanning the gap. Germline assignment: CDR1 SGHRS and CDR2 YFSETQ. The CDR3 sequence: CASSWSGGQETQYF. The CDR3 DNA sequence: TGCGCCAGCAGCTGGAGCGGCGGCCAAGAGACCCAGTACTTC. The complete variable domain, with remaining parts taken from reference TRBV5-1 and TRBJ2-5, reads KAGVTQTPRYLIKTRGQQVTLSCSPISGHRSVSWYQQTPGQGLQFLFEYFSETQRNKGNFPGRFSGRQFSNSRSEMNVSTLELGDSALYLCASSWSGGQETQYFGPGTRLLVL.

This sequence joins TRBV6-2 or TRBV6-3 and TRBJ2-5; D might be TRBD1 (5 bases). V was shortened by 5 bases and J by 2 bases, with 9 bases between the two germline ends. This CDR3 comprises 13 residues. Germline V gene lookup returns CDR1 MNHEY and CDR2 SVGEGT. This CDR3 reads CASSRQGQETQYF. The DNA of the CDR3 is TGTGCCAGCAGTCGCCAGGGACAAGAGACCCAGTACTTC.

This chain links TRBV7-2 with TRBJ2-1; possible D gene TRBD2, 5 bases. CDR1 is SGHTA, CDR2 FQGNSA, per germline. The CDR3 has 16 amino acids. Trimming shortened V by 5 bases and J by 0 bases, and 14 bases separated the two germline ends. CDR3: CASSLGLLSSYNEQFF. In nucleotides, the CDR3 is TGTGCCAGCAGCCTCGGACTCCTTAGCTCCTACAATGAGCAGTTCTTC. The variable domain in full, completed from reference TRBV7-2 and TRBJ2-1, reads GAGVSQSPSNKVTEKGKDVELRCDPISGHTALYWYRQSLGQGLEFLIYFQGNSAPDKSGLPSDRFSAERTGGSVSTLTIQRTQQEDSAVYLCASSLGLLSSYNEQFFGPGTRLTVL.

The chain links TRBV5-4 to TRBJ2-1; TRBD1 agrees at 9 bases. There are 15 residues in the CDR3. V lost 0 bases, J lost 7 bases, and 5 bases stayed unmatched. Germline CDR1 reads SGHNT; CDR2 reads YYREEE (reference sequence). Written as DNA, the CDR3 is TGTGCCAGCAGCTTGGTACAGGGGGCTGGGAATGAGCAGTTCTTC. This gives the protein CASSLVQGAGNEQFF. Full variable domain (missing parts from reference TRBV5-4 and TRBJ2-1): ETGVTQSPTHLIKTRGQQVTLRCSSQSGHNTVSWYQQALGQGPQFIFQYYREEENGRGNFPPRFSGLQFPNYSSELNVNALELDDSALYLCASSLVQGAGNEQFFGPGTRLTVL.

The chain is built from TRBV6-4 and TRBJ1-6; maybe TRBD1 (5 bases). The CDR3 spans 13 residues. The V gene lost 0 bases and the J gene lost 9 bases, with 6 bases spanning the gap. From germline, CDR1 is MRHNA and CDR2 SNTAGT. The CDR3 DNA follows: TGTGCCAGCAGTGACTCTAGGGGTTCACCCCTCCACTTT. This sequence encodes CASSDSRGSPLHF.

The CDR3 bases are TGTGCCAGCTCACCAGTCAGATTAATAACAGGCTCTGGAAACACCATATATTTT. Translating gives CASSPVRLITGSGNTIYF. V is TRBV18 and J is TRBJ1-3; maybe TRBD1 (5 bases). Germline V lookup: CDR1 KGHSH, CDR2 LQKENI. There are 18 residues in the CDR3. Between the trimmed V and J ends, which lost 2 bases and 0 bases, there was a span of 17 bases.

The V call is TRBV7-6, the J call TRBJ2-2; D unresolved. V was pared by 5 bases and J by 2 bases, with 15 bases between. The CDR3 covers 16 residues. The germline CDR1 and CDR2 sequences are SGHVS and FNYEAQ. CDR3 sequence: CASSHGEPTNTGELFF. As DNA, the CDR3 is TGTGCCAGCAGCCACGGAGAGCCGACAAACACCGGGGAGCTGTTTTTT.